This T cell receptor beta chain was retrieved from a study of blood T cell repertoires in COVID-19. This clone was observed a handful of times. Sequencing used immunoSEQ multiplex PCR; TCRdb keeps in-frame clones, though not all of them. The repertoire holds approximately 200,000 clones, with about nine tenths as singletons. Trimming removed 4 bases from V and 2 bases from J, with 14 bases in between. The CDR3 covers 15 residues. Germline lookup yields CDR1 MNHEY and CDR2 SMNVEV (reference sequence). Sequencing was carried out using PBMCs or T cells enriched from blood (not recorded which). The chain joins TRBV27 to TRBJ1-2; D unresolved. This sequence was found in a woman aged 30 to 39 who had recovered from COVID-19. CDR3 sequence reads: CASSYSIAGNYGYTF. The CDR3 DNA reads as TGTGCCAGCAGTTATAGCATTGCGGGAAACTATGGCTACACCTTC.